A selection of T cell receptor beta chains follows, all from one sample in a study of T cell repertoires in cytomegalovirus infection. What these receptors recognize is not known. TCRdb fed the reads into MiXCR, producing one record per CDR3 protein. The sample contains about 890,000 distinct CDR3 sequences, about 33% of which appear only once. Sequencing was performed on cultured CD8+ T cells from PBMCs, taken from culture after CMV antigen stimulation. The receptors were gathered from a human donor in good health (CMV status not recorded). Some clones in this sample may be carry-over from other donors' samples. Each CDR3 is given without its conserved first and last residue. The D gene is left open where the match is weak.

>.|TRBJ1-4|TRBV28
ASSSTETPNEKLF
>TRBD1|TRBJ1-3|TRBV3-1
ASSLQGGLGNTIY
>TRBD2|TRBJ2-3|TRBV24-1
ATSDSQAGELTDTQY
>.|TRBJ2-7|TRBV6-1
ATTEFSYEQY
>.|TRBJ2-5|TRBV11-2
ATQRTTGETQY
>.|TRBJ2-1|TRBV6-5
ASSYSGKGNEQF
>TRBD1|TRBJ2-1|TRBV25-1
ASSGDRRYNEQF
>TRBD2|TRBJ2-3|TRBV24-1
ATSDFPRDYTDTQY
>.|TRBJ1-2|TRBV4-1
ASSQDLEVL
>.|TRBJ2-5|TRBV19
ASSIGAGRTQY
>.|TRBJ2-2|TRBV6-4
ASSVGLLAGELF
>.|TRBJ1-2|TRBV7-6
ASSLESDFPRQRAYT
>.|TRBJ2-2|TRBV19
ASSILAQPNTGELF
>.|TRBJ1-1|TRBV6-6
ASSYGGYENTEAF
>TRBD2|TRBJ2-1|TRBV7-6
ASSSELAGGSNEQF
>.|TRBJ2-7|TRBV7-6
ASSFLGSYEQY
>.|TRBJ1-3|TRBV7-6
ASSPGGRLSGNTIY
>TRBD1|TRBJ1-2|TRBV7-9
ASSFADRDWYGYT
>.|TRBJ2-1|TRBV29-1
SAPADSSYEQF
>TRBD2|TRBJ2-1|TRBV27
ASSLGLGRGFSYNEQF
>TRBD1|TRBJ1-1|TRBV19
ASRPFRTGGNTEAF
>TRBD2|TRBJ2-3|TRBV4-1
ASSQGTSSSTDTQY
>TRBD1|TRBJ2-6|TRBV20-1
SATGAGGAGANVLT
>.|TRBJ1-2|TRBV6-2/TRBV6-3
ASSYPGVDHT
>.|TRBJ1-4|TRBV7-9
ASSSGSNEKLF
>.|TRBJ1-2|TRBV7-2
TSSLIRGYPGGTDRDLGYGYT
>.|TRBJ2-2|TRBV4-2
ASSQEEGGNGELF
>TRBD2|TRBJ2-6|TRBV15
ATSPGRGGDSGANVLT
>.|TRBJ1-2|TRBV14
ASSQGPGALGYGYT
>TRBD2|TRBJ2-1|TRBV15
ATSRTSGGANEQF
>.|TRBJ1-1|TRBV19
ASSIDHAAMNTEAF
>.|TRBJ1-5|TRBV6-1
ASSEPRASNQPQH
>TRBD1|TRBJ2-2|TRBV25-1
ASSVNRGRRTGELF
>.|TRBJ2-7|TRBV6-5
ASSYRAGASREQY
>.|TRBJ2-1|TRBV10-3
AISVEGSSYNEQF
>TRBD2|TRBJ2-3|TRBV7-2
ASSSGGGADTQY
>.|TRBJ2-2|TRBV7-6
ASTPGLERAYWTGELF